Following are 21 T cell receptor beta chains from one sample sequenced in a study of sequential checkpoint blockade in melanoma. The protocol was immunoSEQ multiplex PCR, while the TCRdb copy is restricted to in-frame clones and leaves out a portion. Seen here are some 5,100 clones, approximately 71% observed once, and the top ten hold 45% to 55%. Treatment in this sample: randomized to nivolumab then ipilimumab (arm A) or the reverse (arm B). Sequencing was performed on CD8+ T cells sorted from blood (inferred from file names), taken from a patient given nivolumab and ipilimumab in sequence. The receptors originated from a human patient with melanoma. Some clones in this sample may be carry-over from other donors' samples.

The chain combines TRBV11-1 with TRBJ1-1; maybe TRBD1 (5 bases). CDR1 and CDR2 (germline): SGHAT, FQDESV (reference sequence). The CDR3 loop spans 14 amino acids. V lost 0 bases and J lost 1, with 6 bases in between. The CDR3: CASSLAGGNTEAFF. CDR3 DNA sequence: TGTGCCAGCAGCTTAGCGGGGGGGAACACTGAAGCTTTCTTT.

This clone is medium-sized (0.01 to 0.1%) by share. The CDR3 spells CASSNLDTPNTGELFF. As DNA, the CDR3 is TGTGCCAGCAGCAACCTCGACACGCCGAACACCGGGGAGCTGTTTTTT. The chain combines TRBV7-9 with TRBJ2-2, with D unresolved. V lost 5 bases and J 0 bases, leaving 13 bases between the germline ends. The CDR3 length is 16 residues. Per germline, CDR1 SEHNR and CDR2 FQNEAQ (reference sequence).

The gene calls are TRBV28 and TRBJ2-2, with D hard to call. V lost 6 bases to trimming and J lost 6 bases, with 8 bases between them. The CDR3 runs to 12 residues. Germline CDR1 reads MDHEN; CDR2 reads SYDVKM. CDR3 region: CASSESSGELFF. CDR3 nucleotide sequence: TGTGCCAGCAGCGAGAGCTCCGGGGAGCTGTTTTTT.

J is TRBJ2-7 and V is TRBV9, with TRBD1 identical over 12 bases. The CDR3 covers 14 residues. V shed 3 bases and J 6 bases; nucleotides not matched to a gene: 4. Germline CDR1 SGDLS, CDR2 YYNGEE. CDR3 amino acids: CASSDGDRGPEQYF. The DNA for the CDR3 is TGTGCCAGCAGCGACGGGGACAGGGGGCCCGAGCAGTACTTC.

The chain recombines TRBV9 with TRBJ1-2, with TRBD1 as a possible D gene (6 bases). The CDR3 sequence is 14 residues long. CDR1 and CDR2 from the germline V gene are SGDLS and YYNGEE. V dropped 4 bases and J dropped 6 bases, with 16 bases sitting between them. The CDR3 is CASSPVSDRNGYTF. CDR3 coding DNA: TGTGCCAGCAGCCCCGTTTCCGACAGGAATGGCTACACCTTC.

There are a few counts of this clone. This rearrangement joins TRBV5-1 to TRBJ1-5, with no clear D. V gave up 4 bases and J gave up 0 bases, with 14 bases separating them. The CDR3 consists of 16 residues. Germline V CDR1 and CDR2: SGHRS, YFSETQ. As DNA, the CDR3 is TGCGCCAGCAGCCCCGAGGGCCACTATAGCAATCAGCCCCAGCATTTT. Residues: CASSPEGHYSNQPQHF.

The rearrangement links TRBV2 to TRBJ1-5; D uncertain. This CDR3 comprises 14 residues. Looked up from germline, CDR1 is SNHLY and CDR2 is FYNNEI. The V end lost 4 bases, the J end lost 2 bases, and 9 bases lay between the germline ends. The CDR3 is CASSGTLGNQPQHF. Written as DNA, the CDR3 is TGTGCCAGCAGTGGGACTTTGGGCAATCAGCCCCAGCATTTT.

The chain combines TRBV5-4 with TRBJ2-3; TRBD2 is a possible D gene (7 bases). Per germline, CDR1 SGHNT and CDR2 YYREEE (reference sequence). With 4 bases removed from V and 0 bases from J, the gap between germline ends came to 12 bases. CDR3 length: 15 amino acids. DNA of the CDR3: TGTGCCAGCAGCGAGGCGGGGGCTAGCACAGATACGCAGTATTTT. Protein product: CASSEAGASTDTQYF.

This rearrangement joins TRBV9 to TRBJ2-7; 8 bases map to TRBD2. Germline values: CDR1 SGDLS, CDR2 YYNGEE. This CDR3 has 14 residues. Trimming at V came to 7 bases and at J to 2 bases, leaving 8 bases not matched to a gene. CDR3 sequence: CASGFGSGAYEQYF. CDR3 nucleotide sequence: TGTGCCAGCGGTTTTGGTAGCGGGGCCTACGAGCAGTACTTC.

The chain employs TRBV4-3 and TRBJ1-1; no clear D gene. V shed 2 bases and J shed 3 bases, with 19 bases lying between them. This CDR3 spans 17 amino acids. In germline, CDR1 is LGHNA, CDR2 YSLEER. The CDR3 loop reads CASSQYNGSPRDTEAFF. The CDR3 DNA is TGCGCCAGCAGCCAATATAACGGCAGCCCCCGGGACACTGAAGCTTTCTTT.

With respect to this clone: The junction does not match germline at one end; this may be a read error. The rearrangement joins TRBV27 to TRBJ2-7; TRBD1 matches 12 bases. The germline V gene encodes CDR1 MNHEY and CDR2 SMNVEV (reference sequence). This CDR3 is built from 16 residues. CDR3 protein: CASSSIRDRGLHEQYF. CDR3 coding DNA: TGTGCCAGTAGTTCAATCCGGGACAGGGGGCTCCACGAGCAGTACTTC.

The chain couples TRBV9 to TRBJ1-1; 9 bases are shared with TRBD1. Germline V gene data show CDR1 as SGDLS and CDR2 as YYNGEE. The CDR3 extends over 15 amino acids. V shed 0 bases and J 1 base; nucleotides not matched to a gene: 1. The CDR3 bases are TGTGCCAGCAGCGTAGGGACAGGGGCGAACACTGAAGCTTTCTTT. Protein sequence: CASSVGTGANTEAFF.

This chain links TRBV19 with TRBJ1-2; D is ambiguous. This CDR3 region has 14 residues. Per germline, CDR1 LNHDA and CDR2 SQIVND (reference sequence). The V and J ends lost 5 bases and 4 bases respectively, with 14 bases between them. The CDR3: CASSEDFYPYGYTF. The CDR3 nucleotides read TGTGCCAGTAGTGAGGACTTTTATCCCTATGGCTACACCTTC.

This sequence joins TRBV7-9 and TRBJ1-5, with D tentatively TRBD1 (5 bases). This CDR3 spans 14 amino acids. V was cut by 2 bases and J by 6 bases, with 11 bases left in between. Germline V gene sequence: CDR1 SEHNR, CDR2 FQNEAQ (reference sequence). As DNA, the CDR3 is TGTGCCAGCAGCTTAAAGGGGTCGGTTCAGCCCCAGCATTTT. Its protein is CASSLKGSVQPQHF.

The chain uses TRBV9 and TRBJ2-2, with 10 bases aligning to TRBD1. After removal of 4 bases from V and 3 bases from J, the junction contained 9 bases not matched to a gene. The CDR3 sequence is 17 residues long. Looked up from germline, CDR1 is SGDLS and CDR2 is YYNGEE. The CDR3 DNA sequence: TGTGCCAGCAGCTTCCCCCATGGGACAGGGGACACCGGGGAGCTGTTTTTT. This encodes CASSFPHGTGDTGELFF. The full variable domain, completed using reference TRBV9 and TRBJ2-2, is DSGVTQTPKHLITATGQRVTLRCSPRSGDLSVYWYQQSLDQGLQFLIQYYNGEERAKGNILERFSAQQFPDLHSELNLSSLELGDSALYFCASSFPHGTGDTGELFFGEGSRLTVL.

The chain carries TRBV5-1 and TRBJ1-2; D perhaps matches TRBD1 (6 bases). This CDR3 comprises 13 residues. The ends were cut back, 1 base at V and 7 bases at J, with 11 bases in the middle. In germline, CDR1 is SGHRS, CDR2 YFSETQ. DNA for the CDR3: TGCGCCAGCAGCTTGAACAGGGCGACTGGCTACACCTTC. Translation gives CASSLNRATGYTF.

This chain joins TRBV19 and TRBJ2-7; 10 bases match TRBD1. Germline lookup yields CDR1 LNHDA and CDR2 SQIVND (reference sequence). Trimming removed 6 bases from V and 3 bases from J; junction bases left unmatched: 5. This CDR3 has 14 amino acids. The CDR3 here is CASSRDRGFYEQYF. The CDR3 coding sequence is TGTGCCAGTAGCCGGGACAGGGGTTTCTACGAGCAGTACTTC.

CDR3 amino acids: CASSYSRWEGSTEAFF. As DNA, the CDR3 is TGTGCCAGCAGTTATTCCAGGTGGGAGGGAAGCACTGAAGCTTTCTTT. The V and J genes are TRBV6-5 and TRBJ1-1; D not certain. CDR3 length: 16 residues. V lost 3 bases, J lost 4 bases, and 18 bases lay in between. Germline CDR1 and CDR2: MNHEY and SVGAGI.

The V and J genes are TRBV4-3 and TRBJ1-4, with 7 bases lining up with TRBD1. Germline V CDR1 and CDR2: LGHNA, YSLEER. The J segment lost 5 bases and the V segment lost 2 bases, leaving 11 bases of the junction unmatched. This CDR3 has 17 amino acids. CDR3 coding DNA: TGCGCCAGCAGCCAACCAATCGGAGACAGGGCGAATGAAAAACTGTTTTTT. It yields the protein CASSQPIGDRANEKLFF.

This chain uses TRBV27 with TRBJ1-6; 7 bases are shared with TRBD1. The V and J ends lost 9 bases and 5 bases, in that order; junction bases with no gene match: 10. This CDR3 spans 15 amino acids. Germline V lookup: CDR1 MNHEY, CDR2 SMNVEV (reference sequence). CDR3: CASSLQGTNNSPLHF. The CDR3 coding sequence is TGTGCCAGTTCCTTACAGGGGACGAATAATTCACCCCTCCACTTT.

This clone was seen a handful of times. This chain links TRBV29-1 with TRBJ1-2; no firm D call. The germline V and J ends were trimmed by 5 bases and 5 bases, with 15 bases remaining between them. The CDR3 contains 13 residues. Germline V gene sequence: CDR1 SQVTM, CDR2 ANQGSEA. CDR3 protein: CSVSDSTPYGYTF. CDR3 DNA sequence: TGCAGCGTTTCCGACTCGACTCCGTATGGCTACACCTTC.